Shown below are 3 T cell receptor beta chains from a single sample sequenced in a study of T cell changes during pregnancy in multiple sclerosis. Libraries were prepared by immunoSEQ multiplex PCR; TCRdb keeps only in-frame clonotypes and omits some of them. The sample has about 79,000 clones; around 95% are singletons. The sequences come from peripheral blood, collected in the second trimester of pregnancy. These receptors came from a female donor in good health, enrolled as a control in a pregnancy study.

V gene TRBV5-4 combines with J gene TRBJ1-6, with 7 nucleotides matching TRBD1. The CDR3 contains 16 residues. J lost 6 bases, V lost 4 bases, and 10 bases had no gene match. Germline CDR1 SGHNT, CDR2 YYREEE (reference sequence). CDR3 sequence: CASSKGQDRRNSPLHF. The CDR3 coding sequence is TGTGCCAGCAGCAAAGGACAGGACCGGCGTAATTCACCCCTCCACTTT.

The V call is TRBV11-2, the J call TRBJ2-2; the match to TRBD2 covers 13 bases. The CDR3 extends over 18 amino acids. Trimming cost V 5 bases and J 5 bases; bases outside gene matches: 11. CDR1 and CDR2 from the germline V gene are SGHAT and FQNNGV. CDR3 DNA sequence: TGTGCCAGCAGCCTCCGACTAGCGGGGGGAAGTAAGACCGGGGAGCTGTTTTTT. It translates to CASSLRLAGGSKTGELFF.

This chain joins TRBV11-2 and TRBJ2-3; a weak D match, TRBD1 (5 bases). The germline CDR1 and CDR2 sequences are SGHAT and FQNNGV. V was cut by 6 bases and J by 6 bases, with 19 bases left in between. The CDR3 is made up of 15 amino acids. The CDR3 sequence: CASRIEGQGEDTQYF. The CDR3 bases are TGTGCCAGCAGGATTGAAGGGCAGGGCGAGGATACGCAGTATTTT.